Below, 3 T cell receptor beta chains from the same sample are listed, as sequenced in a study of response to subunit inactivated influenza vaccine (dated by TCRdb to the late 2010s). Library construction relied on RT-PCR. TCRdb shows the sequencer as Illumina HiSeq 2500. TCRdb itself trimmed the public reads at Q25 with fastp, ran MiXCR and retained productive beta chains. Identical CDR3 proteins give one entry, which carries the most common genes and DNA. The sample table shows about 620,000 distinct CDR3 sequences, and approximately 12% are seen once. Roughly a tenth of the sample comes from the top ten. Source: PBMCs from blood, taken on the day of vaccination. These receptors were taken from a man aged 50-59 years who received an inactivated influenza vaccine. Donor details come from another sample of the same person, matched by shared clones.

This clonotype was found a few times. This chain uses TRBV12-3 or TRBV12-4 with TRBJ2-1; D is perhaps TRBD1 (5 bases). The CDR3 is 13 residues long. Trimming pared 6 bases from V and 5 bases from J, leaving 11 bases between. CDR3 region: CASRQDSHNEQFF. CDR3 nucleotides: TGTGCCAGCAGACAAGACAGTCACAATGAGCAGTTCTTC.

V gene TRBV28 combines with J gene TRBJ1-5; 8 nucleotides match TRBD1. The J segment lost 3 bases and the V segment lost 6 bases, leaving 4 bases of the junction unmatched. This CDR3 is built from 14 residues. CDR1 MDHEN and CDR2 SYDVKM come from the germline V gene. The CDR3 loop reads CASRDRAFNQPQHF. Here the CDR3 DNA reads TGTGCCAGCAGGGACAGGGCATTCAATCAGCCCCAGCATTTT. The full variable domain, in which reference TRBV28 and TRBJ1-5 provide the parts outside the CDR3, is DVKVTQSSRYLVKRTGEKVFLECVQDMDHENMFWYRQDPGLGLRLIYFSYDVKMKEKGDIPEGYSVSREKKERFSLILESASTNQTSMYLCASRDRAFNQPQHFGDGTRLSIL.

This clonotype was counted between two and nine times. The genes are TRBV10-3 and TRBJ2-7, with D unresolved. Trimming cost V 0 bases and J 4 bases, with 7 bases left between them. There are 13 residues in the CDR3. CDR1 ENHRY and CDR2 SYGVKD come from the germline V gene. For the CDR3, the DNA is TGTGCCATCAGTGAGTCATGGGGATACGAGCAGTACTTC. Translation gives CAISESWGYEQYF.